Below are 18 T cell receptor beta chains sequenced from a single sample in a study of OX40 agonist ivuxolimab in advanced cancers. TCRdb's copy holds only in-frame clones and misses some; the assay was immunoSEQ multiplex PCR. Of 75,000 or so clones in the sample, roughly 84% are singletons; the top ten hold approximately 8%. Sequencing used CD4+ or CD8+ T cells sorted from blood, obtained in a trial of the OX40 agonist ivuxolimab. The receptor source for this set is an adult with an advanced solid tumor such as melanoma, head and neck, liver or kidney cancer.

J is TRBJ1-2 and V is TRBV9; D is unclear. Between the trimmed V and J ends, which lost 4 bases and 6 bases, there was a span of 28 bases. The CDR3 has 18 amino acids. CDR1 is SGDLS, CDR2 YYNGEE, per germline. The DNA for the CDR3 is TGTGCCAGCAGCCCAAGCCGGGAGAACTTATCTTTCCGGGATGGCTACACCTTC. Translation gives CASSPSRENLSFRDGYTF.

This clone was seen just once. The genes are TRBV7-9 and TRBJ1-2; D unresolved. Trimming cost V 0 bases and J 4 bases, with 21 bases left between them. CDR3 length equals 18 residues. Per germline, CDR1 SEHNR and CDR2 FQNEAQ (reference sequence). The CDR3: CASSLAETHPVFSYGYTF. The CDR3 bases are TGTGCCAGCAGCTTAGCTGAGACACACCCAGTCTTCTCCTATGGCTACACCTTC. Together with reference TRBV7-9 and TRBJ1-2, the CDR3 gives the full variable domain: DTGVSQNPRHKITKRGQNVTFRCDPISEHNRLYWYRQTLGQGPEFLTYFQNEAQLEKSRLLSDRFSAERPKGSFSTLEIQRTEQGDSAMYLCASSLAETHPVFSYGYTFGSGTRLTVV.

The chain recombines TRBV5-1 with TRBJ1-3; D remains ambiguous. This CDR3 spans 14 amino acids. Deletions cut 0 bases from V and 0 bases from J, with 4 bases between. Germline V CDR1 and CDR2: SGHRS, YFSETQ. The CDR3 DNA sequence: TGCGCCAGCAGCTTGGACAACTCTGGAAACACCATATATTTT. It codes for CASSLDNSGNTIYF.

This clone came up once. This chain connects TRBV6-5 to TRBJ2-1; D remains ambiguous. V lost 6 bases to trimming and J lost 2 bases, with 11 bases between them. The CDR3 is 14 residues long. Germline CDR1 and CDR2: MNHEY and SVGAGI. The CDR3 protein is CASSTTITYNEQFF. As DNA, the CDR3 is TGTGCCAGCAGCACAACAATCACCTACAATGAGCAGTTCTTC.

V usage is TRBV5-1 and J usage is TRBJ2-3; TRBD2 aligns across 11 bases. From germline, CDR1 is SGHRS and CDR2 YFSETQ. There are 15 residues in the CDR3. J lost 4 bases, V lost 3 bases, and 4 bases had no gene match. CDR3 in amino acids: CASSSRTSGSDTQYF. Written as DNA, the CDR3 is TGCGCCAGCAGCTCACGGACTAGCGGGTCAGATACGCAGTATTTT.

The J gene is TRBJ1-5, the V gene TRBV4-3; unclear D gene. CDR3 size: 15 residues. Trimming took 0 bases from V and 3 from J, leaving 9 bases between them. From germline, CDR1 is LGHNA and CDR2 YSLEER. CDR3 DNA: TGCGCCAGCAGCCAAGATAGCCAGTCCAATCAGCCCCAGCATTTT. The encoded protein is CASSQDSQSNQPQHF.

V is TRBV10-3 and J is TRBJ2-3, with 8 bases matching TRBD2. The CDR3 extends over 15 amino acids. Per germline, CDR1 ENHRY and CDR2 SYGVKD. The V segment lost 8 bases and the J segment 0 bases; nucleotides outside the gene matches: 7. DNA of the CDR3: TGTGCCATCCTTGGGCAGCGGGGGAGCACAGATACGCAGTATTTT. Its protein product is CAILGQRGSTDTQYF.

This sequence joins TRBV18 and TRBJ1-2; no clear D gene. V dropped 0 bases and J dropped 4 bases, with 15 bases sitting between them. The CDR3 has 16 residues. The germline V gene encodes CDR1 KGHSH and CDR2 LQKENI. The CDR3: CASSPPFESAIYGYTF. The CDR3 bases are TGTGCCAGCTCACCACCTTTTGAGTCGGCCATCTATGGCTACACCTTC. Full variable domain (missing parts from reference TRBV18 and TRBJ1-2): NAGVMQNPRHLVRRRGQEARLRCSPMKGHSHVYWYRQLPEEGLKFMVYLQKENIIDESGMPKERFSAEFPKEGPSILRIQQVVRGDSAAYFCASSPPFESAIYGYTFGSGTRLTVV.

J is TRBJ1-4 and V is TRBV5-1; D is possibly TRBD1 (6 bases). V lost 0 bases and J lost 5, with 8 bases in between. Germline V gene data show CDR1 as SGHRS and CDR2 as YFSETQ. The CDR3 consists of 14 residues. CDR3 bases: TGCGCCAGCAGCTTGGCCGGACAGAATGAAAAACTGTTTTTT. Protein sequence: CASSLAGQNEKLFF.

V and J are TRBV28 and TRBJ2-7; D not certain. This CDR3 contains 14 residues. Germline lookup yields CDR1 MDHEN and CDR2 SYDVKM. Trimming stripped 5 bases from V and 0 bases from J, with 11 bases between. This chain's CDR3 is CASSTLPSSYEQYF. The CDR3 DNA reads TGTGCCAGCAGTACCTTACCATCCTCCTACGAGCAGTACTTC.

The V call is TRBV6-5, the J call TRBJ2-7; D may be TRBD1 (6 bases). V was pared by 7 bases and J by 3 bases, with 10 bases between. CDR1 is MNHEY and CDR2 is SVGAGI in the germline V gene. The CDR3 consists of 12 residues. CDR3 protein: CASTLQGYEQYF. Written as DNA, the CDR3 is TGTGCCAGCACCCTACAGGGCTACGAGCAGTACTTC.

The V and J genes are TRBV7-9 and TRBJ1-2; the D gene is possibly TRBD1 (5 bases). The CDR3 runs 14 residues. CDR1 and CDR2 from the germline V gene are SEHNR and FQNEAQ (reference sequence). V lost 1 base, J lost 8 bases, and 14 bases lay in between. CDR3: CASSLGDPKDGYTF. In nucleotides, the CDR3 is TGTGCCAGCAGCTTAGGGGACCCAAAGGACGGCTACACCTTC.

The V and J genes are TRBV11-1 and TRBJ2-3, with 9 bases lining up with TRBD1. V trimming: 5 bases; J trimming: 2 bases; junction bases outside the gene matches: 5. CDR3 size: 15 residues. Germline V lookup: CDR1 SGHAT, CDR2 FQDESV (reference sequence). For the CDR3, the DNA is TGTGCCAGCAGCCAATGGGACAGGGTCACAGATACGCAGTATTTT. Translating gives CASSQWDRVTDTQYF.

The genes are TRBV15 and TRBJ1-1, with D perhaps TRBD1 (6 bases). V was shortened by 8 bases and J by 2 bases, with 18 bases between the two germline ends. CDR1 LNHNV and CDR2 YYDKDF come from the germline V gene (reference sequence). CDR3 length: 15 residues. CDR3 sequence (DNA): TGTGCCACCCGCCGGGGGCAGTTTGGAAACACTGAAGCTTTCTTT. It encodes CATRRGQFGNTEAFF.

The chain recombines TRBV4-3 with TRBJ2-7; 10 nucleotides line up with TRBD2. Trimming removed 1 base from V and 2 bases from J; junction bases left unmatched: 5. In germline, CDR1 is LGHNA, CDR2 YSLEER. The CDR3 is 16 residues long. The CDR3 DNA reads TGCGCCAGCAGCCAAGGGGTTAGCGGGAGGCCCTACGAGCAGTACTTC. It specifies CASSQGVSGRPYEQYF.

The chain employs TRBV5-6 and TRBJ1-2; D possibly corresponds to TRBD1 (5 bases). The CDR3 is 14 residues long. Germline V gene data show CDR1 as SGHDT and CDR2 as YYEEEE. The V gene lost 1 base and the J gene lost 5 bases, with 12 bases spanning the gap. The CDR3, as DNA: TGTGCCAGCAGCTTGCAGGGAGGGAGATATGGCTACACCTTC. It translates to CASSLQGGRYGYTF.

The chain uses TRBV7-3 and TRBJ1-6, with TRBD1 matching 7 bases. The CDR3 extends over 14 amino acids. The J segment lost 9 bases and the V segment lost 3 bases, leaving 5 bases of the junction unmatched. From germline, CDR1 is SGHTA and CDR2 FQGTGA. Here the CDR3 reads CASSFGTDPSPLHF. The CDR3 coding sequence is TGTGCCAGCAGCTTTGGGACAGACCCTTCACCCCTCCACTTT.

The genes are TRBV7-8 and TRBJ1-2; no reliable D call. CDR3 length equals 14 residues. From germline, CDR1 is SGHVS and CDR2 FQNEAQ. V shed 1 base and J shed 1 base, with 7 bases lying between them. The CDR3 sequence is CASSLDRFNYGYTF. DNA of the CDR3: TGTGCCAGCAGCTTAGACAGATTTAACTATGGCTACACCTTC.